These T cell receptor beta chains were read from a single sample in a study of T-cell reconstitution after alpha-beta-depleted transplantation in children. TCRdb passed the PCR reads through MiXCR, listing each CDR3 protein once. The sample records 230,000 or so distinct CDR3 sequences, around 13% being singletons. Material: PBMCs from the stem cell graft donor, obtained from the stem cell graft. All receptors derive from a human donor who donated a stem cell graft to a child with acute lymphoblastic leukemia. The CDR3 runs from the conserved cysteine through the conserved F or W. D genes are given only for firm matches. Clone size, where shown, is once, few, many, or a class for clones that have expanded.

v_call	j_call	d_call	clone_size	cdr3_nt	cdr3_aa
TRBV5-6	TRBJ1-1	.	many	TGTGCCAGCAGCTTGTCCAGAGGGTCTGCTGAAGCTTTCTTT	CASSLSRGSAEAFF
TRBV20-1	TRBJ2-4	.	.	TGCAGTGCTAGCCAGAGGGGCTTAGCCAAAAACATTCAGTACTTC	CSASQRGLAKNIQYF
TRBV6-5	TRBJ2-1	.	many	TGTGCCAGCAGTTACTCGCCAACTCAACGGGGCAATGAGCAGTTCTTC	CASSYSPTQRGNEQFF
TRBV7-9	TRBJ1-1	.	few	TGTGCCAGCAGCTTAATAACAGGGAACACTGAAGCTTTCTTT	CASSLITGNTEAFF
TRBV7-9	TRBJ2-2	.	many	TGTGCCAGCAGCTTAAGTTTGGCAGGCGGCACCGGGGAGCTGTTTTTT	CASSLSLAGGTGELFF
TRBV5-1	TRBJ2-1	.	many	TGCGCCAGCAGCTTGAGAGGGCTGAGCTCCTACAATGAGCAGTTCTTC	CASSLRGLSSYNEQFF
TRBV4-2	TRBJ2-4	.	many	TGTGCCAGCAGCCACCGGAGGGAGACCCCTCAGGCCAAAAACATTCAGTACTTC	CASSHRRETPQAKNIQYF
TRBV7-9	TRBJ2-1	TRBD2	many	TGTGCCAGCAGCTTCCGGCTAGCGGGGGACAATGAGCAGTTCTTC	CASSFRLAGDNEQFF
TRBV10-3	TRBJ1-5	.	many	TGTGCCATCAGTGAGTTCTGGTGGAGAGGGAGGCGCAATCAGCCCCAGCATTTT	CAISEFWWRGRRNQPQHF
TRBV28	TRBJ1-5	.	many	TGTGCCAGCAGAGGGAACAATCAGCCCCAGCATTTT	CASRGNNQPQHF
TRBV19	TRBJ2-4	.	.	TGTGCCAGTAGTCGAGGAAACATTCAGTACTTC	CASSRGNIQYF
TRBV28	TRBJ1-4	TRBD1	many	TGTGCCAGCAGTTTATCCCGGAGGACAGGAGGTGAAAAACTGTTTTTT	CASSLSRRTGGEKLFF
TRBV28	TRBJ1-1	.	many	TGTGCCAGCAGTTTATGGGTTATGGGGGAGACTGAAGCTTTCTTT	CASSLWVMGETEAFF
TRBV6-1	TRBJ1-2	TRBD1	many	TGTGCCAGCAGGCCACAGGGGACAGCTAACTATGGCTACACCTTC	CASRPQGTANYGYTF
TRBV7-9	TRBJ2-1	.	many	TGTGCCAGCAGCTCTCGGTCAGGGGAATTCTACAATGAGCAGTTCTTC	CASSSRSGEFYNEQFF
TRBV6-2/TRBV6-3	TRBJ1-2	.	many	TGTGCCAGCAGTTACGCAACCCCTGGCTACACCTTC	CASSYATPGYTF
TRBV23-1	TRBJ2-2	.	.	TGCGCCAGCAGTCATGTCCAGTGCCCGAGCACCGGGGAGCTGTTTTTT	CASSHVQCPSTGELFF
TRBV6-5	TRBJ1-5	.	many	TGTGCCAGCAGTTACTCAAGGGGTCAGCCCCAGCATTTT	CASSYSRGQPQHF
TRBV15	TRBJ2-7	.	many	TGTGCCACCAGCAGAGGTTCGGGGAGAGAGCAGTACTTC	CATSRGSGREQYF
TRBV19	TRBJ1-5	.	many	TGTGCCAGTACCCCTGCGGGGTATCGAGACAATCAGCCCCAGCATTTT	CASTPAGYRDNQPQHF
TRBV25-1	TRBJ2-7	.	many	TGTGCCACTCAGCAGACCCCACGGGGGGCTGTGGGCTACGAGCAGTACTTC	CATQQTPRGAVGYEQYF
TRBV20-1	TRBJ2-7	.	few	TGCAGTGCTAGAGGCTTCGGGGAAGGCGAAAACGAGCAGTACTTC	CSARGFGEGENEQYF
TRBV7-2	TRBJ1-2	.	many	TGTGCCAGCAGCCTGGCAGGGTTTAACTATGGCTACACCTTC	CASSLAGFNYGYTF
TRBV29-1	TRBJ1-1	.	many	TGCAGCGTTGTAGCAGGGAACACTGAAGCTTTCTTT	CSVVAGNTEAFF
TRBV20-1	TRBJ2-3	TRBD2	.	TGCAGTGCCCTGACTAGCGGGAGGGCCACAGATACGCAGTATTTT	CSALTSGRATDTQYF
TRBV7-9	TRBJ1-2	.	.	TGTGCCAGCAGCGCCTCGGGGGTAATTGAACGAAACTATGGCTACACCTTC	CASSASGVIERNYGYTF
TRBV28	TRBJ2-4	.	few	TGTGCCAGCAGTGGACCAATTAAAGCCAAAAACATTCAGTACTTC	CASSGPIKAKNIQYF
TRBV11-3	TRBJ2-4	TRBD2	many	TGTGCCAGCAGCTTAGTCGGGAGAAGCGGGAGAGCCAAAAACATTCAGTACTTC	CASSLVGRSGRAKNIQYF
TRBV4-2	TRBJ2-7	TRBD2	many	TGTGCCAGCAGCCCGACCACTAGCGGTAGCTCCTACGAGCAGTACTTC	CASSPTTSGSSYEQYF
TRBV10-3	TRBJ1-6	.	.	TGTGCCATCAGTGAGTCGATGGGAAGGAATTCACCCCTCCACTTT	CAISESMGRNSPLHF
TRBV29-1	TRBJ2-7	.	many	TGCAGCGTTGGGGATTTCTCCTACGAGCAGTACTTC	CSVGDFSYEQYF
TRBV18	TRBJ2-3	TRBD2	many	TGTGCCAGCTCGTCCCAGCGGGGGAGCACAGATACGCAGTATTTT	CASSSQRGSTDTQYF
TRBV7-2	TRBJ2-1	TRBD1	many	TGTGCCAGTAACAGGGGGCTAAATGAGCAGTTCTTC	CASNRGLNEQFF
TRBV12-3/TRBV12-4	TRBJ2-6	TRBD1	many	TGTGCCAGCAGTTTCATCCCCAGGGGGCCTGGGGCCAACGTCCTGACTTTC	CASSFIPRGPGANVLTF
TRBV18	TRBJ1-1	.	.	TGTGCCAGCTCGCTTTACAACAGGGACACTGAAGCTTTCTTT	CASSLYNRDTEAFF
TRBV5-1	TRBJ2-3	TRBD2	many	TGCGCCAGCAGGCCTCGACTAGCGGGGGGCCGCGCAGATACGCAGTATTTT	CASRPRLAGGRADTQYF
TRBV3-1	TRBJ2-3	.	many	TGTGCCAGCAGAACCAGGGGGGCAGATACGCAGTATTTT	CASRTRGADTQYF
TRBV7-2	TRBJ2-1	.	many	TGTGCCAGCAGCCCCGAAGTAGGGATCCTGAATGAGCAGTTCTTC	CASSPEVGILNEQFF
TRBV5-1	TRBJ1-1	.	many	TGCGCCAGCAGCCTCGGACAGCATTATAAGAACACTGAAGCTTTCTTT	CASSLGQHYKNTEAFF
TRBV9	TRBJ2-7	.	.	TGTGCCAGCAGTGGAGAACCGGGACGTTCCTACGAGCAGTACTTC	CASSGEPGRSYEQYF
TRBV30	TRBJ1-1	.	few	TGTGCCTGGTCGCGGACAGAAGGTAGAGCTTTCTTT	CAWSRTEGRAFF
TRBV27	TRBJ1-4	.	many	TGTGCCAGCAGTAACTGGGGGGATGAAAAACTGTTTTTT	CASSNWGDEKLFF
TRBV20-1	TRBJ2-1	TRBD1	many	TGCAGTGCCCAAGGACAGGGGGCTCTCCCTCTTTACAATGAGCAGTTCTTC	CSAQGQGALPLYNEQFF
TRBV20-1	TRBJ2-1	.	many	TGCAGTGCTAAAGGGGACTCAAGCTCCTACAATGAGCAGTTCTTC	CSAKGDSSSYNEQFF
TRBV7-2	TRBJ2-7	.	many	TGTGCCAGCAGCTTAGTGGGCACAGGGACCTACGAGCAGTACTTC	CASSLVGTGTYEQYF
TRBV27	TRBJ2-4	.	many	TGTGCCAGCAGTTGGGGGGCCAAAAACATTCAGTACTTC	CASSWGAKNIQYF
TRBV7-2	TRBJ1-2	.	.	TGTGCCAGCACCGTTCAGGGGCACTATGGCTACACCTTC	CASTVQGHYGYTF
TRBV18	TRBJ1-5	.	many	TGTGCCAGCTCACCGTTGGGGCACAGGGACGGGAATCAGCCCCAGCATTTT	CASSPLGHRDGNQPQHF
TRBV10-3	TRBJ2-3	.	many	TGTGCCACCTCCGAGACTAAGGCGGATACGCAGTATTTT	CATSETKADTQYF
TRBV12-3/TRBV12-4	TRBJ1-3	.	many	TGTGCCAGCAGTTTTTCTCCAACCATCTCTGGAAACACCATATATTTT	CASSFSPTISGNTIYF
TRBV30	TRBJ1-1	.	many	TGTGCCTGGAGCCGGGGAGGGAACACTGAAGCTTTCTTT	CAWSRGGNTEAFF
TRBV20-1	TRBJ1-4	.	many	TGCAGTGCTAGAGATCAAGAATTGGGGTTGGTGAAAAAACTGTTTTTT	CSARDQELGLVKKLFF
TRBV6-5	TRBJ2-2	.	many	TGTGCCAGCAGTTCCCCCCCCGGGGAGCTGTTTTTT	CASSSPPGELFF
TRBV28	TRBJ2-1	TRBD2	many	TGTGCCAGCAGTTTATTTAAACTAGCGGGGGGCAATGAGCAGTTCTTC	CASSLFKLAGGNEQFF
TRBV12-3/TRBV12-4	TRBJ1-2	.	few	TGTGCCAGCACCCAAGGGGGATATGGCTACACCTTC	CASTQGGYGYTF
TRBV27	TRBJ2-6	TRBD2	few	TGTGCCAGCAGTCCACTAGCGGGGGGGCCAGCCGGGGCCAACGTCCTGACTTTC	CASSPLAGGPAGANVLTF
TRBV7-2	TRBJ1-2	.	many	TGTGCCAGCAGTCCGAGACAGGCTGTGCCGTATGGCTACACCTTC	CASSPRQAVPYGYTF
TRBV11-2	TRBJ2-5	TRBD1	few	TGTGCCAGCAGCTTTTCCACAGGGGCGCAAGAGACCCAGTACTTC	CASSFSTGAQETQYF
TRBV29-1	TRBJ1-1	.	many	TGCAGCGTTGTAGGGAAGAACACTGAAGCTTTCTTT	CSVVGKNTEAFF